Only a few counts were recorded for the clone carrying this T cell receptor (beta chain). This sample is part of a study of control samples from healthy donors and cancer patients. Germline V gene lookup returns CDR1 SEHNR and CDR2 FQNEAQ (reference sequence). The CDR3 consists of 14 residues. V lost 2 bases and J 4 bases, leaving 10 bases between the germline ends. Clones were sequenced by immunoSEQ multiplex PCR, and TCRdb holds only the in-frame ones, with some missing. The sample has around 180,000 clones; approximately 86% are singletons. Sequencing was carried out using blood. The chain links TRBV7-9 to TRBJ2-3; D perhaps matches TRBD1 (6 bases). The TCR sequence derives from a woman younger than 45 in good health. CDR3 protein: CASSLQGYADTQYF. CDR3 coding DNA: TGTGCCAGCAGCTTACAGGGGTATGCAGATACGCAGTATTTT.